This T cell receptor beta chain was obtained from a study of blood T cell repertoires in COVID-19. Generated by immunoSEQ multiplex PCR, the TCRdb table keeps only in-frame clones and is missing some. Here the sample spans under 250,000 clones, roughly 80% being singletons. This clonotype was obtained from a woman older than 75 with acute or convalescent COVID-19. The sample was peripheral blood.

DNA for the CDR3: TGTGCCAGCAGTTTAGCGACAGGCGGGAATGAGCAGTTCTTC. Encoded protein: CASSLATGGNEQFF. V is TRBV27 and J is TRBJ2-1; TRBD1 might be the D (6 bases). Trimming shortened V by 2 bases and J by 7 bases, and 12 bases separated the two germline ends. Germline V gene data show CDR1 as MNHEY and CDR2 as SMNVEV (reference sequence). This CDR3 spans 14 amino acids.